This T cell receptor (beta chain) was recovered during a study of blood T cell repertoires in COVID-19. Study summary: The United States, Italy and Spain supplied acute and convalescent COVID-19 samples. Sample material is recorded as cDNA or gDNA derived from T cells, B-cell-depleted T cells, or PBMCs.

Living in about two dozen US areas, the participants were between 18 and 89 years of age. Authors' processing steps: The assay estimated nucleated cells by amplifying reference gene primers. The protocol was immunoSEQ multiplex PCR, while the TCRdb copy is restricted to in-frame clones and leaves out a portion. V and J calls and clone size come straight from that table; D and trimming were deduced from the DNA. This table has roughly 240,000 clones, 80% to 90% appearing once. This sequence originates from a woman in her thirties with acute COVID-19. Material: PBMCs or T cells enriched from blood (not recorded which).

The CDR3 region is CASSPETMNTGELFF. The DNA for the CDR3 is TGTGCCAGCAGCCCTGAAACTATGAACACCGGGGAGCTGTTTTTT. The V call is TRBV11-3, the J call TRBJ2-2; the D is unclear. This CDR3 spans 15 amino acids. Germline values: CDR1 SGHNT, CDR2 YENEEA. Trimming left V 5 bases short and J 1 base short, with 11 bases between.